Listed here are 14 T cell receptor beta chains from one sample, sequenced in a study of CD8+CD57+ T cells in acquired aplastic anemia. CD8+CD57+ cell expansion, shown by flow cytometry, had occurred in the patients selected for sequencing. TCR beta VDJ and CDR3 profiles were obtained from a genomic DNA template. TCRdb re-called the reads with MiXCR, one entry per CDR3 protein. The table has about 160,000 distinct CDR3 sequences, around half seen once. The sequencing sample was made of sorted CD4+, CD8+, or CD8+CD57+ T cells (not recorded which) from PBMCs. These receptors originate from a human donor with aplastic anemia.

The chain couples TRBV11-2 to TRBJ1-6; 7 bases align to TRBD1. Germline V gene data show CDR1 as SGHAT and CDR2 as FQNNGV. The CDR3 spans 15 residues. Unmatched junction bases numbered 8, after V lost 5 bases and J lost 7 bases. The CDR3 is CASSRDRVPNSPLHF. CDR3 coding DNA: TGTGCCAGCAGCCGAGACAGGGTCCCCAATTCACCCCTCCACTTT.

The J gene is TRBJ2-1, the V gene TRBV11-2, with 12 bases identical to TRBD2. With 1 base clipped from V and 4 bases from J, the junction kept 14 bases outside the gene matches. Germline CDR1 reads SGHAT; CDR2 reads FQNNGV. This CDR3 spans 20 amino acids. The CDR3 DNA reads TGTGCCAGCAGCTTAGTCCCTAGCGGGAGGGAAGGTATGAAATACAATGAGCAGTTCTTC. It encodes CASSLVPSGREGMKYNEQFF.

The chain carries TRBV15 and TRBJ1-2; D not resolved. Trimming shortened V by 0 bases and J by 8 bases, and 16 bases separated the two germline ends. Germline V lookup: CDR1 LNHNV, CDR2 YYDKDF (reference sequence). The CDR3 spans 15 residues. CDR3 sequence reads: CATSRDEPRQGGYTF. The CDR3 nucleotides read TGTGCCACCAGCAGAGATGAGCCAAGGCAAGGAGGCTACACCTTC.

The rearrangement uses TRBV19 and TRBJ1-6; the match to TRBD1 covers 7 bases. Trimming cost V 7 bases and J 8 bases; bases outside gene matches: 8. The CDR3 contains 14 residues. The germline V gene has CDR1 LNHDA and CDR2 SQIVND (reference sequence). The CDR3 region has the DNA TGTGCCAGTACCACAGGGGACGCGGATTCACCCCTCCACTTT. Translating gives CASTTGDADSPLHF.

This clonotype was counted between two and nine times. The chain joins TRBV20-1 to TRBJ1-2; a weak D match, TRBD1 (6 bases). The CDR3 is 19 amino acids. V was trimmed by 3 bases and J by 6 bases, leaving 32 bases between them. Germline CDR1 reads DFQATT; CDR2 reads SNEGSKA (reference sequence). CDR3: CSASVRLWFNRDGLDGYTF. The CDR3 DNA reads as TGCAGTGCTAGCGTTCGTCTTTGGTTCAACAGGGATGGGTTGGATGGCTACACCTTC.

The rearrangement joins TRBV15 to TRBJ1-1, with D hard to call. CDR1 LNHNV and CDR2 YYDKDF come from the germline V gene (reference sequence). The CDR3 consists of 12 residues. V was trimmed by 6 bases and J by 5 bases, leaving 10 bases between them. CDR3 DNA: TGTGCCACCAGTTTCCCTATGACTGAAGCTTTCTTT. Translated, it gives CATSFPMTEAFF.

In its sample, this clonotype was seen once. The chain recombines TRBV20-1 with TRBJ1-5; D call uncertain. The CDR3 contains 13 residues. V lost 3 bases and J 6 bases, leaving 12 bases between the germline ends. CDR1 and CDR2 from the germline V gene are DFQATT and SNEGSKA (reference sequence). DNA of the CDR3: TGCAGTGCTAGTGCGGGATACGTTCAGCCCCAGCATTTT. Encoded protein: CSASAGYVQPQHF.

The chain is built from TRBV7-9 and TRBJ1-2, with 8 bases that match TRBD1. This CDR3 spans 12 amino acids. The V and J ends lost 6 bases and 6 bases, in that order; junction bases with no gene match: 3. CDR1 and CDR2 (germline): SEHNR, FQNEAQ (reference sequence). The CDR3 DNA sequence: TGTGCCAGCAGTCCGACAGGGGATGGCTACACCTTC. Its translation: CASSPTGDGYTF. Together with reference TRBV7-9 and TRBJ1-2, the CDR3 gives the full variable domain: DTGVSQNPRHKITKRGQNVTFRCDPISEHNRLYWYRQTLGQGPEFLTYFQNEAQLEKSRLLSDRFSAERPKGSFSTLEIQRTEQGDSAMYLCASSPTGDGYTFGSGTRLTVV.

This clonotype was counted many times. J is TRBJ1-4 and V is TRBV12-3 or TRBV12-4; no definite D call. This CDR3 spans 14 amino acids. Trimming cost V 8 bases and J 0 bases, with 10 bases left between them. CDR3 in amino acids: CASARTATNEKLFF. The CDR3 DNA reads TGTGCCAGCGCCAGAACTGCAACTAATGAAAAACTGTTTTTT.

Comments on this clonotype: With a much larger clone just one base away, this may be a read error. The rearrangement uses TRBV9 and TRBJ1-3; 8 positions match TRBD1. Germline V gives CDR1 SGDLS, CDR2 YYNGEE. This CDR3 has 16 amino acids. The J segment lost 2 bases and the V segment lost 2 bases, leaving 6 bases of the junction unmatched. The CDR3 region has the DNA TGTGCCAGCAGCGTTGGGGACAGGATGACTGGAAACACCATATATTTT. This codes for CASSVGDRMTGNTIYF.

This clonotype has ten or more counts. The rearrangement joins TRBV20-1 to TRBJ2-7; D perhaps matches TRBD1 (6 bases). The CDR3 has 15 residues. Per the germline V gene, CDR1 is DFQATT and CDR2 is SNEGSKA (reference sequence). Trimming removed 5 bases at V and 0 bases at J, with 17 bases between. CDR3: CSASGAGRGSYEQYF. CDR3 bases: TGCAGTGCTTCCGGGGCGGGCAGGGGCTCCTACGAGCAGTACTTC.

To note about this clonotype: This may be a read error: a much more frequent sequence differs by one nucleotide. V and J are TRBV5-1 and TRBJ2-1, with D perhaps TRBD2 (5 bases). V was clipped by 2 bases and J by 7 bases, with 16 bases between them. Germline V gene sequence: CDR1 SGHRS, CDR2 YFSETQ. The CDR3 runs 15 residues. The CDR3 here is CASSFPDFTINEQFF. The CDR3 DNA follows: TGCGCCAGCAGCTTCCCGGACTTTACTATTAATGAGCAGTTCTTC.

This clonotype was seen at least ten times. The chain carries TRBV24-1 and TRBJ2-7; 8 bases map to TRBD2. In germline, CDR1 is KGHDR, CDR2 SFDVKD. The CDR3 runs to 13 residues. The V gene end was trimmed by 2 bases and the J gene end by 4 bases; junction bases not matched to a gene: 0. Here the CDR3 DNA reads TGTGCCACCAGTGATTCTAGCGGGTACGAGCAGTACTTC. Protein sequence: CATSDSSGYEQYF.

This clonotype was observed at least ten times. The gene calls are TRBV7-3 and TRBJ2-1; TRBD1 matches at 8 bases. CDR1 SGHTA and CDR2 FQGTGA come from the germline V gene. The CDR3 runs to 14 residues. With 5 bases clipped from V and 5 bases from J, the junction kept 5 bases outside the gene matches. In DNA, the CDR3 is TGTGCCAGCAGCGGACCGGGACAGGACAATGAGCAGTTCTTC. Translation: CASSGPGQDNEQFF.